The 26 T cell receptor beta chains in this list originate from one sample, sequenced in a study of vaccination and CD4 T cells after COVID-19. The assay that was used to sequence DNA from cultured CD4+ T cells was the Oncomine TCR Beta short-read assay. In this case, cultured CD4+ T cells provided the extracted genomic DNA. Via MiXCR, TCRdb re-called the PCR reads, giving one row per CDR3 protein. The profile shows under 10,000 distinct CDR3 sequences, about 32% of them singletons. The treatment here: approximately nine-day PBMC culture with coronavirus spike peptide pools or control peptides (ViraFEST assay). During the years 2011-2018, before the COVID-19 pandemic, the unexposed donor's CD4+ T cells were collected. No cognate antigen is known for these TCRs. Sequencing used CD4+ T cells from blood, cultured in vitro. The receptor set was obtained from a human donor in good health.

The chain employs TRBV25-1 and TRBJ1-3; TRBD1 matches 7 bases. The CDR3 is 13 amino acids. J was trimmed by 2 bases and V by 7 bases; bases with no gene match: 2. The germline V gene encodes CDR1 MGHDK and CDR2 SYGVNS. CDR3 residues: CASMQGAGNTIYF. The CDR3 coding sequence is TGTGCCAGCATGCAGGGGGCTGGAAACACCATATATTTT.

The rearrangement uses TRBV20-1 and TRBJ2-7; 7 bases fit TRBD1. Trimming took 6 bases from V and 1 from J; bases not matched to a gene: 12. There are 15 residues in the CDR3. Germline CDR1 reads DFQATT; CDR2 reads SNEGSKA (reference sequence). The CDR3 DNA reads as TGCAGTGCCCGCCCCGGACAGGCTGCTTCCTACGAGCAGTACTTC. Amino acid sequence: CSARPGQAASYEQYF.

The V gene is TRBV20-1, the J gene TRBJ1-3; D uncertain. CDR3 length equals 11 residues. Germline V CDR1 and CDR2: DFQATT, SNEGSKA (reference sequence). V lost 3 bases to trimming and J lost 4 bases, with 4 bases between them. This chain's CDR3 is CSARGGNTIYF. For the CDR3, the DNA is TGCAGTGCTAGGGGGGGAAACACCATATATTTT.

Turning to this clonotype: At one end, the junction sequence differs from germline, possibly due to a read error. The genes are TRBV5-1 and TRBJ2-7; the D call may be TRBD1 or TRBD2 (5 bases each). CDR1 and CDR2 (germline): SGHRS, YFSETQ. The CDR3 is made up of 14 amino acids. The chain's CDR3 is CASNDRGLLYEQYF. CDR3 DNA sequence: TGCGCCAGCAACGACCGGGGCTTACTCTACGAGCAGTACTTT. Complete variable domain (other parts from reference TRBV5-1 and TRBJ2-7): KAGVTQTPRYLIKTRGQQVTLSCSPISGHRSVSWYQQTPGQGLQFLFEYFSETQRNKGNFPGRFSGRQFSNSRSEMNVSTLELGDSALYLCASNDRGLLYEQYFGPGTRLTVT.

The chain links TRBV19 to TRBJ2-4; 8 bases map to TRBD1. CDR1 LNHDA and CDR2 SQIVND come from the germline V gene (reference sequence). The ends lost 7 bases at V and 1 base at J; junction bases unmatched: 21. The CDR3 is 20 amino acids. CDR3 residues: CASTTPHSFRGRSAKNIQYF. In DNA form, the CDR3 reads TGTGCCAGTACCACACCCCACTCCTTCAGGGGGCGATCGGCCAAAAACATTCAGTACTTC.

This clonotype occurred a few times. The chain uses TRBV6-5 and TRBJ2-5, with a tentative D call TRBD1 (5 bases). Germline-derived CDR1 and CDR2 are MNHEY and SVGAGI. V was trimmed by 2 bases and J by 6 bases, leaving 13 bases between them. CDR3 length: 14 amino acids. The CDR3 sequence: CASSYPDSQQTQYF. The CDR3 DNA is TGTGCCAGCAGTTACCCCGACAGTCAACAGACCCAGTACTTC.

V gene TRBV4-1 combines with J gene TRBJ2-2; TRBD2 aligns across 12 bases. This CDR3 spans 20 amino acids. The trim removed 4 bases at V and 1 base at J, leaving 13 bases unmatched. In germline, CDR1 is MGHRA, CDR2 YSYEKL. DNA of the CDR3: TGCGCCAGCAGCCTCCCCGGGGGACTAGCGGGCGGCGGGAACACCGGGGAGCTGTTTTTT. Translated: CASSLPGGLAGGGNTGELFF.

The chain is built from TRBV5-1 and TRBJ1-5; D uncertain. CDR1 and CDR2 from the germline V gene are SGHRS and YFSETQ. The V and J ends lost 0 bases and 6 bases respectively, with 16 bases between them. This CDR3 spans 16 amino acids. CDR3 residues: CASSLVPTPLGQPQHF. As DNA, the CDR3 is TGCGCCAGCAGCTTGGTCCCGACCCCCTTAGGTCAGCCCCAGCATTTT.

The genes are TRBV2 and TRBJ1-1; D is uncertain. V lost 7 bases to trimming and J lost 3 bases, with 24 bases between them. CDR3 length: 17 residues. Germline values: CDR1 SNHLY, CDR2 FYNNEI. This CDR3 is CASTPPLMRKKDTEAFF. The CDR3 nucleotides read TGTGCCAGCACCCCTCCCCTGATGAGGAAAAAGGACACTGAAGCTTTCTTT. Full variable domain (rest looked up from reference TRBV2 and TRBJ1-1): EPEVTQTPSHQVTQMGQEVILRCVPISNHLYFYWYRQILGQKVEFLVSFYNNEISEKSEIFDDQFSVERPDGSNFTLKIRSTKLEDSAMYFCASTPPLMRKKDTEAFFGQGTRLTVV.

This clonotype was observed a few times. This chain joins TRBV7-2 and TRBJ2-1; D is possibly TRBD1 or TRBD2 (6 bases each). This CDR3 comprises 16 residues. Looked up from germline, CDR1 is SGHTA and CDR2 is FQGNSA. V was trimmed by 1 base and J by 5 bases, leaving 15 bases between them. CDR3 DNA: TGTGCCAGCAGCTTAGGTCGGGGGCGAGTCGACAATGAGCAGTTCTTC. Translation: CASSLGRGRVDNEQFF.

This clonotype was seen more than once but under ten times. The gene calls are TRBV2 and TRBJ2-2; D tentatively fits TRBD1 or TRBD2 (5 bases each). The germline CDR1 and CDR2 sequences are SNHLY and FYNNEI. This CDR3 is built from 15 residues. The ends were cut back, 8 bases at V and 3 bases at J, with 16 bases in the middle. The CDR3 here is CASASMPGYTGELFF. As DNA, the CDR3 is TGTGCCAGCGCTAGCATGCCAGGGTACACCGGGGAGCTGTTTTTT.

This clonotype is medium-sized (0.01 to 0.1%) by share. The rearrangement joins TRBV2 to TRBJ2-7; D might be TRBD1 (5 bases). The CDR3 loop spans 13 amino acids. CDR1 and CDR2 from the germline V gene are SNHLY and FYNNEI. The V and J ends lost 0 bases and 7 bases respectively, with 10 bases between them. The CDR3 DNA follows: TGTGCCAGCAGTGAAGCACGCTCAGGGGAGCAGTACTTC. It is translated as CASSEARSGEQYF.

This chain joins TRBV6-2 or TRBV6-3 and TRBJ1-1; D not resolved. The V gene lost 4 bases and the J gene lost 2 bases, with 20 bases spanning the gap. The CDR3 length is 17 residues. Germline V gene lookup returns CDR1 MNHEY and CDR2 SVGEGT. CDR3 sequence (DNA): TGTGCCAGCAGTTCTCAAACGGGAGCCAGATCCAACACTGAAGCTTTCTTT. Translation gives CASSSQTGARSNTEAFF.

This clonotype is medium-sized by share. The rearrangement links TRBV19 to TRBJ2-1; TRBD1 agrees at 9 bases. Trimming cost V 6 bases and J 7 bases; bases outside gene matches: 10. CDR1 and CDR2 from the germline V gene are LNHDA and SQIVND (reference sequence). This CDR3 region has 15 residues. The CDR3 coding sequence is TGTGCCAGTAGAAGAGGGACAGGGTTAGTGAATGAGCAGTTCTTC. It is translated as CASRRGTGLVNEQFF.

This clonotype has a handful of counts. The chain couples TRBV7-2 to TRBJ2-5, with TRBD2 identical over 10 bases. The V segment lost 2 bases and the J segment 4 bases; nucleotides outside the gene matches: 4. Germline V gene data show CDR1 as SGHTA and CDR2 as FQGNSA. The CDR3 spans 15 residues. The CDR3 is CASSLRLAGVETQYF. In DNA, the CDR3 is TGTGCCAGCAGCTTACGTCTAGCGGGAGTAGAGACCCAGTACTTC.

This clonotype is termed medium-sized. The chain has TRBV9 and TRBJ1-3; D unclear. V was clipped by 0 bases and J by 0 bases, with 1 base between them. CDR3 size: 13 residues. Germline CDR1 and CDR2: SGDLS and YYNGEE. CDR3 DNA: TGTGCCAGCAGCGTAGCCTCTGGAAACACCATATATTTT. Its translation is CASSVASGNTIYF. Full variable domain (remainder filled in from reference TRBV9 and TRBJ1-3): DSGVTQTPKHLITATGQRVTLRCSPRSGDLSVYWYQQSLDQGLQFLIQYYNGEERAKGNILERFSAQQFPDLHSELNLSSLELGDSALYFCASSVASGNTIYFGEGSWLTVV.

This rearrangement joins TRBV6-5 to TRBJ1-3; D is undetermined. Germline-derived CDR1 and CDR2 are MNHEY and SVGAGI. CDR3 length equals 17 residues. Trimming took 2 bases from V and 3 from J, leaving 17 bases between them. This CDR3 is CASSYSPPGSGGNTIYF. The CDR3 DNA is TGTGCCAGCAGTTACAGCCCTCCGGGATCTGGTGGAAACACCATATATTTT.

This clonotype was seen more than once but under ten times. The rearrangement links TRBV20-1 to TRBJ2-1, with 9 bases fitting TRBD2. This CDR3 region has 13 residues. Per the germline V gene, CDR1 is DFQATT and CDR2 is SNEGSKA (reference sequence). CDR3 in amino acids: CAERAGGRDEQFF. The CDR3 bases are TGCGCCGAGCGAGCGGGAGGAAGGGATGAGCAGTTCTTC.

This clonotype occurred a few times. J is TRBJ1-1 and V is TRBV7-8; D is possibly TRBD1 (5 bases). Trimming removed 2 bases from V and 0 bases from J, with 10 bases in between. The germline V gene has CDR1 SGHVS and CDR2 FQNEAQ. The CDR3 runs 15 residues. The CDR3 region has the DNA TGTGCCAGCAGCTTAAAACGACAGCTGAACACTGAAGCTTTCTTT. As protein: CASSLKRQLNTEAFF.

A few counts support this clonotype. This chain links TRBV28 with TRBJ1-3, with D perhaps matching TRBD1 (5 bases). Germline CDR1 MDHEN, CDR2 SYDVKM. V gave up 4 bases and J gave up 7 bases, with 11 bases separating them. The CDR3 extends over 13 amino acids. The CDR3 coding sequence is TGTGCCAGCAGTTCATCAGGGCGGAACACCATATATTTT. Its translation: CASSSSGRNTIYF.

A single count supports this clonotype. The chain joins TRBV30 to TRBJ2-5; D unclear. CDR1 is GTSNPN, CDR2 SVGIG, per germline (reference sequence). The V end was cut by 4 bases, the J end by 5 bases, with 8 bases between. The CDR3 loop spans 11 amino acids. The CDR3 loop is CAWITGETQYF. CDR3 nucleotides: TGTGCCTGGATAACCGGGGAGACCCAGTACTTC.

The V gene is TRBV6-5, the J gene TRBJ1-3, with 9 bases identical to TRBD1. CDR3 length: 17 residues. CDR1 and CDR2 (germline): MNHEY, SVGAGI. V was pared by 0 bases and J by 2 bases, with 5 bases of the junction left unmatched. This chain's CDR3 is CASSYSEGTGPGNTIYF. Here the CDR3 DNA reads TGTGCCAGCAGTTACTCGGAGGGGACAGGGCCTGGAAACACCATATATTTT.

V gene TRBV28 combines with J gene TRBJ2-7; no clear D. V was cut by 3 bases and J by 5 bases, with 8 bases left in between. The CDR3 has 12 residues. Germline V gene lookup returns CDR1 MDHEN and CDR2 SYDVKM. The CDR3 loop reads CASSFGENEQYF. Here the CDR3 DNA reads TGTGCCAGCAGTTTCGGTGAGAACGAGCAGTACTTC.

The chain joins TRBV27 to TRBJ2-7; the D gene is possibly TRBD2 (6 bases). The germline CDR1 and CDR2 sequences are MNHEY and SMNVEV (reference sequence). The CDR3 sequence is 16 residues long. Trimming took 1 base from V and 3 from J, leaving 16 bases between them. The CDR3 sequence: CASSLWSGSPIYEQYF. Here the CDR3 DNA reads TGTGCCAGCAGTTTATGGAGCGGGTCCCCCATCTACGAGCAGTACTTC.

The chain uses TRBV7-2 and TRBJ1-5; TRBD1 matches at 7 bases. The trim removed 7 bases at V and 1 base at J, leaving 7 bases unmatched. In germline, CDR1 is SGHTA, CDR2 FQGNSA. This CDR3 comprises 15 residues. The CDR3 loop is CASTPAGGSNQPQHF. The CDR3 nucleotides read TGTGCCAGCACCCCAGCAGGGGGGAGCAATCAGCCCCAGCATTTT.

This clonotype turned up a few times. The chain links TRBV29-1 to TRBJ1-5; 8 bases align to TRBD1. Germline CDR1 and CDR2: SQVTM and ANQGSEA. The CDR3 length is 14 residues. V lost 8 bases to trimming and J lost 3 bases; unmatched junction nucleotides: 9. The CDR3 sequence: CSTSGTGLNQPQHF. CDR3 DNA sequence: TGCAGCACTAGCGGGACAGGCCTCAATCAGCCCCAGCATTTT.